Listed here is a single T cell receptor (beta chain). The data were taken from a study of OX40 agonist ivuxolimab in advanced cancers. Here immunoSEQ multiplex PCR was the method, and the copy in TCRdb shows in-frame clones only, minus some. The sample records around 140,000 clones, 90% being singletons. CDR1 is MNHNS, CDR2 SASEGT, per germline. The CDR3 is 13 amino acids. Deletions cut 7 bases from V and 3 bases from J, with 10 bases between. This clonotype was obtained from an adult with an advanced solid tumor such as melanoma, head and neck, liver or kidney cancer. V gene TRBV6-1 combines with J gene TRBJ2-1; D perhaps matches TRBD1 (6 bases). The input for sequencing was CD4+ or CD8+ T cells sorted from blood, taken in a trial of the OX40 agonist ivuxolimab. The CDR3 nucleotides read TGTGCCAGCACACAGGGTCTCTACAATGAGCAGTTCTTC. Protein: CASTQGLYNEQFF.